Each of the 8 T cell receptor beta chains below was sequenced from the same sample in a study of T cells after yellow fever vaccination. MiXCR was run by TCRdb on the 5' RACE reads, yielding one entry per CDR3 protein. This sample has 180,000 or so distinct CDR3 sequences, with more than 9.5% found just once. The sequencing here drew on CD8+ T cells sorted from PBMCs, taken 15 days after the yellow fever booster vaccination. Receptors were obtained from a man aged 18 to 30 who received the YFV17D yellow fever vaccine.

The gene calls are TRBV5-1 and TRBJ2-2; the D gene is possibly TRBD1 (6 bases). Trimming removed 4 bases from V and 7 bases from J, with 17 bases in between. The CDR3 sequence is 15 residues long. Germline CDR1 and CDR2: SGHRS and YFSETQ. CDR3 residues: CASSPQGNQVGELFF. As DNA, the CDR3 is TGCGCCAGCAGCCCACAGGGTAATCAGGTCGGGGAGCTGTTTTTT.

The V call is TRBV5-1, the J call TRBJ1-1; 9 bases line up with TRBD1. After removal of 1 base from V and 4 bases from J, the junction contained 5 bases not matched to a gene. CDR3 length equals 15 residues. Per the germline V gene, CDR1 is SGHRS and CDR2 is YFSETQ. The CDR3 here is CASSLTGQGVTEAFF. The CDR3 DNA sequence: TGCGCCAGCAGCTTGACGGGACAGGGAGTCACTGAAGCTTTCTTT.

The J gene is TRBJ1-6, the V gene TRBV25-1, with D uncertain. V was shortened by 5 bases and J by 0 bases, with 14 bases between the two germline ends. Germline V lookup: CDR1 MGHDK, CDR2 SYGVNS. The CDR3 has 17 residues. This CDR3 reads CASSPLTASSYNSPLHF. Written as DNA, the CDR3 is TGTGCCAGCAGTCCCCTAACGGCGAGCTCCTATAATTCACCCCTCCACTTT.

This clonotype was seen a few times. J is TRBJ2-1 and V is TRBV7-6; the D call may be TRBD1 or TRBD2 (5 bases each). The V end lost 5 bases, the J end lost 8 bases, and 10 bases lay between the germline ends. The germline V gene has CDR1 SGHVS and CDR2 FNYEAQ. The CDR3 length is 12 residues. DNA of the CDR3: TGTGCCAGCAGCCTGGGGGAAGATGAGCAGTTCTTC. Translated, it gives CASSLGEDEQFF.

The genes are TRBV6-5 and TRBJ2-7; D could derive from TRBD1 or TRBD2 (5 bases each). CDR1 and CDR2 (germline): MNHEY, SVGAGI. CDR3 length: 15 residues. Between the trimmed V and J ends, which lost 0 bases and 3 bases, there was a span of 12 bases. The CDR3 reads CASSYSGVSGYEQYF. The DNA of the CDR3 is TGTGCCAGCAGTTACTCGGGGGTTTCGGGCTACGAGCAGTACTTC.

This clonotype was seen only a few times. This sequence joins TRBV6-6 and TRBJ1-1; TRBD1 might be the D (5 bases). CDR3 length equals 13 residues. Looked up from germline, CDR1 is MNHNY and CDR2 is SVGAGI (reference sequence). Trimming cost V 8 bases and J 0 bases, with 10 bases left between them. CDR3 residues: CASDQGVNTEAFF. Written as DNA, the CDR3 is TGTGCCAGCGATCAGGGCGTGAACACTGAAGCTTTCTTT.

Note on this clonotype: A read error may produce the germline difference seen at one junction end. V usage is TRBV5-6 and J usage is TRBJ1-2, with TRBD1 as a possible D gene (5 bases). The germline V gene encodes CDR1 SGHDT and CDR2 YYEEEE. This CDR3 spans 12 amino acids. CDR3 DNA sequence: TGTGCCAGCAGCTTGGACGGCAGGGAGTCGGACTTC. The encoded protein is CASSLDGRESDF.

Here the CDR3 reads CASSLAPGEKLFF. In nucleotides, the CDR3 is TGTGCCAGCAGCTTAGCACCGGGAGAAAAACTGTTTTTT. The V and J genes are TRBV7-9 and TRBJ1-4; D unclear. In germline, CDR1 is SEHNR, CDR2 FQNEAQ (reference sequence). CDR3 length equals 13 residues. Trimming removed 0 bases from V and 8 bases from J, with 7 bases in between. The variable domain in full, with the rest retrieved from reference TRBV7-9 and TRBJ1-4, is DTGVSQNPRHKITKRGQNVTFRCDPISEHNRLYWYRQTLGQGPEFLTYFQNEAQLEKSRLLSDRFSAERPKGSFSTLEIQRTEQGDSAMYLCASSLAPGEKLFFGSGTQLSVL.